The present T cell receptor beta chain was sequenced within a study of T-cell memory formation after mild COVID-19. About the research overall: TCR clusters were largely donor specific. Study-wide results and limits: Researchers report contracting CD4+ clones mostly in CM and EM, with CD8+ clones in EMRA. From day 15 to 85, contracting clones were balanced between CD4 and CD8, whereas later expanders leaned toward CD4+.

TCRdb itself ran the 5' RACE reads through MiXCR, one entry per CDR3 protein. The table lists under 300,000 distinct CDR3 sequences, less than 9.5% of them singletons, with roughly 23% in the top ten. This clonotype was seen a handful of times. Its antigen is not identified. The germline V and J ends were trimmed by 0 bases and 2 bases, with 11 bases remaining between them. CDR1 is SGHTA, CDR2 FQGNSA, per germline. The CDR3 is 15 residues long. The sequencing input was PBMCs or a T cell subset sorted from them (not recorded which). The chain employs TRBV7-2 and TRBJ2-7; D might be TRBD1 (6 bases). The TCR sequence derives from a man aged 18 to 29 who had mild COVID-19 (a few samples of this study predate the infection). Cell type and time point are not known. CDR3 DNA sequence: TGTGCCAGCAGCTTAGCGTCAGGGGTGGCCTACGAGCAGTACTTC. It encodes CASSLASGVAYEQYF. The variable domain in full, completed from reference TRBV7-2 and TRBJ2-7, reads GAGVSQSPSNKVTEKGKDVELRCDPISGHTALYWYRQSLGQGLEFLIYFQGNSAPDKSGLPSDRFSAERTGGSVSTLTIQRTQQEDSAVYLCASSLASGVAYEQYFGPGTRLTVT.